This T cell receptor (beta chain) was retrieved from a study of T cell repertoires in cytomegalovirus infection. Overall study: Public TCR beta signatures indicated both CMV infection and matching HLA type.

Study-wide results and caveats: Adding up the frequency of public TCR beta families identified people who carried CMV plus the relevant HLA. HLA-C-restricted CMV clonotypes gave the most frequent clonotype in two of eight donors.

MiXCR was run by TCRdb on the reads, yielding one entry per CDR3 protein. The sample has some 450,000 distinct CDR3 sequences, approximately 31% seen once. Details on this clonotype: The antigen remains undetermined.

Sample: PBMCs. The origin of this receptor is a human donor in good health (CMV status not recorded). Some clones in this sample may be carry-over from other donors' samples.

CDR3 in amino acids: CASSDGWETQYF. In nucleotides, the CDR3 is TGTGCCAGCAGCGACGGATGGGAGACCCAGTACTTC. J is TRBJ2-5 and V is TRBV5-4; D is unresolved. The V and J ends lost 4 bases and 5 bases respectively, with 9 bases between them. This CDR3 spans 12 amino acids. Germline V gene data show CDR1 as SGHNT and CDR2 as YYREEE (reference sequence).